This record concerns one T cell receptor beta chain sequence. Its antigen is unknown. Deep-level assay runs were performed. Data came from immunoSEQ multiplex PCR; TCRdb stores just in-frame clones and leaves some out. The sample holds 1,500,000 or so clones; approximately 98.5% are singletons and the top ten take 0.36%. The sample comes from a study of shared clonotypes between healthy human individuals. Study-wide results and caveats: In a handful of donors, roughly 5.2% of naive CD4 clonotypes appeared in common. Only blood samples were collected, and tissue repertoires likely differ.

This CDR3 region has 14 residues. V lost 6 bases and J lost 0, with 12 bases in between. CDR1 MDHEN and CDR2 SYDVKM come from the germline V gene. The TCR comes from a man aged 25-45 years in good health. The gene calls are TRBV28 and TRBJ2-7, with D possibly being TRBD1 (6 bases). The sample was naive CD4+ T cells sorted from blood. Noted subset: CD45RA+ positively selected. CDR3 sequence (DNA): TGTGCCAGCAGAAGAGGGGACATCTCCTACGAGCAGTACTTC. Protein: CASRRGDISYEQYF.